The 21 T cell receptor beta chains reported below all come from one sample, sequenced in a study of control samples from healthy donors and cancer patients. The data were produced by immunoSEQ multiplex PCR, yet TCRdb's version contains in-frame clones alone and is incomplete. The sample has approximately 52,000 clones, roughly 95% seen once. The specimen sequenced was blood. Receptors were obtained from a young woman in good health.

V gene TRBV4-1 combines with J gene TRBJ2-5, with unresolved D. V lost 3 bases to trimming and J lost 5 bases, with 4 bases between them. Germline loops: CDR1 MGHRA, CDR2 YSYEKL. The CDR3 contains 11 residues. The CDR3 nucleotides read TGCGCCAGCAGCCATGATGAGACCCAGTACTTC. Translation: CASSHDETQYF.

The chain is built from TRBV19 and TRBJ2-7, with unresolved D. V was shortened by 0 bases and J by 0 bases, with 6 bases between the two germline ends. Germline-derived CDR1 and CDR2 are LNHDA and SQIVND (reference sequence). The CDR3 has 14 amino acids. In DNA, the CDR3 is TGTGCCAGTAGTATAGATAGCAGCTCCTACGAGCAGTACTTC. Protein sequence: CASSIDSSSYEQYF.

The chain recombines TRBV9 with TRBJ2-5, with 11 bases that match TRBD2. There are 17 residues in the CDR3. Trimming at V came to 0 bases and at J to 3 bases, leaving 7 bases not matched to a gene. Germline CDR1 SGDLS, CDR2 YYNGEE. The CDR3 spells CASSVGLSGGAEETQYF. The CDR3 DNA sequence: TGTGCCAGCAGCGTAGGTCTTAGCGGGGGGGCCGAAGAGACCCAGTACTTC. The entire variable domain, with the rest obtained from reference TRBV9 and TRBJ2-5, is as follows: DSGVTQTPKHLITATGQRVTLRCSPRSGDLSVYWYQQSLDQGLQFLIQYYNGEERAKGNILERFSAQQFPDLHSELNLSSLELGDSALYFCASSVGLSGGAEETQYFGPGTRLLVL.

The CDR3 bases are TGTGCCAGCAGCTTAACCGGGACAGGGAACCTTTTCTATGGCTACACCTTC. Translated, it gives CASSLTGTGNLFYGYTF. The rearrangement joins TRBV11-2 to TRBJ1-2; TRBD1 agrees at 9 bases. From germline, CDR1 is SGHAT and CDR2 FQNNGV. Unmatched junction bases numbered 11, after V lost 2 bases and J lost 4 bases. The CDR3 sequence is 17 residues long.

The chain couples TRBV18 to TRBJ2-2; 10 positions agree with TRBD2. V shed 2 bases and J 2 bases; nucleotides not matched to a gene: 2. Germline assignment: CDR1 KGHSH and CDR2 LQKENI. The CDR3 totals 16 residues. The CDR3 coding sequence is TGTGCCAGCTCACCAGGACTAGCGGTAAACACCGGGGAGCTGTTTTTT. Its translation is CASSPGLAVNTGELFF.

The chain uses TRBV5-1 and TRBJ2-2; D is ambiguous. The V end was cut by 4 bases, the J end by 1 base, with 5 bases between. This CDR3 comprises 13 residues. In germline, CDR1 is SGHRS, CDR2 YFSETQ. The CDR3 loop reads CASSPENTGELFF. CDR3 nucleotide sequence: TGCGCCAGCAGCCCAGAGAACACCGGGGAGCTGTTTTTT. Variable domain in full (rest from reference TRBV5-1 and TRBJ2-2): KAGVTQTPRYLIKTRGQQVTLSCSPISGHRSVSWYQQTPGQGLQFLFEYFSETQRNKGNFPGRFSGRQFSNSRSEMNVSTLELGDSALYLCASSPENTGELFFGEGSRLTVL.

The chain carries TRBV9 and TRBJ2-2, with D unresolved. Trimming shortened V by 0 bases and J by 6 bases, and 9 bases separated the two germline ends. Germline CDR1 is SGDLS and CDR2 is YYNGEE. The CDR3 totals 14 residues. This CDR3 is CASSVALSSGELFF. CDR3 nucleotides: TGTGCCAGCAGCGTAGCCCTTAGTTCCGGGGAGCTGTTTTTT.

The chain combines TRBV3-1 (or the pseudogene TRBV3-2) with TRBJ1-1; D is undetermined. Trimming shortened V by 3 bases and J by 12 bases, and 11 bases separated the two germline ends. Per germline, CDR1 LGHDT and CDR2 YNNKEL (reference sequence). The CDR3 runs to 11 residues. The CDR3 protein is CASSHGRWTFF. Written as DNA, the CDR3 is TGTGCCAGCAGCCACGGGAGGTGGACTTTCTTT.

CDR3 nucleotide sequence: TGTGCCAGCAGCTCCCCAAGGAACACCGGGGAGCTGTTTTTT. This gives the protein CASSSPRNTGELFF. The rearrangement joins TRBV7-9 to TRBJ2-2, with D unclear. Germline V CDR1 and CDR2: SEHNR, FQNEAQ (reference sequence). Trimming shortened V by 4 bases and J by 1 base, and 7 bases separated the two germline ends. The CDR3 sequence is 14 residues long.

This clone has just one count. This rearrangement joins TRBV28 to TRBJ1-3; D ambiguous. Trimming removed 4 bases from V and 10 bases from J, with 11 bases in between. The CDR3 sequence is 12 residues long. The V gene's germline CDR1 is MDHEN and CDR2 SYDVKM. CDR3 amino acids: CASSSPVRTIYF. CDR3 nucleotide sequence: TGTGCCAGCAGTTCCCCTGTAAGAACCATATATTTT. The whole variable domain, remainder taken from reference TRBV28 and TRBJ1-3, is DVKVTQSSRYLVKRTGEKVFLECVQDMDHENMFWYRQDPGLGLRLIYFSYDVKMKEKGDIPEGYSVSREKKERFSLILESASTNQTSMYLCASSSPVRTIYFGEGSWLTVV.

Only one count was recorded for this clone. The V call is TRBV10-3, the J call TRBJ1-1, with TRBD1 matching over 12 bases. The CDR3 is 13 amino acids. Germline V CDR1 and CDR2: ENHRY, SYGVKD. V shed 6 bases, J shed 5 bases, and the junction held 1 base outside the gene matches. The DNA of the CDR3 is TGTGCCATCAGGGGACAGGGGGCTACTGAAGCTTTCTTT. Translation: CAIRGQGATEAFF.

The chain is built from TRBV6-5 and TRBJ2-1; TRBD2 matches 8 bases. The CDR3 totals 14 residues. The trim removed 4 bases at V and 4 bases at J, leaving 3 bases unmatched. CDR1 is MNHEY and CDR2 is SVGAGI in the germline V gene. The chain's CDR3 is CASSSAGGYNEQFF. The CDR3 nucleotides are TGTGCCAGCAGTTCGGCGGGGGGATACAATGAGCAGTTCTTC.

In its sample, this clone was seen once. The J gene is TRBJ2-3, the V gene TRBV24-1; D is ambiguous. This CDR3 spans 14 amino acids. Trimming shortened V by 3 bases and J by 2 bases, and 8 bases separated the two germline ends. From germline, CDR1 is KGHDR and CDR2 SFDVKD. CDR3 protein: CATSDRGSTDTQYF. The CDR3 DNA reads as TGTGCCACCAGTGATCGTGGCTCCACAGATACGCAGTATTTT.

This clone was recorded only once. The rearrangement joins TRBV2 to TRBJ2-5; 9 nucleotides align to TRBD1. There are 15 residues in the CDR3. The J segment lost 2 bases and the V segment lost 6 bases, leaving 7 bases of the junction unmatched. Germline values: CDR1 SNHLY, CDR2 FYNNEI. The CDR3 is CASRPGQGGQETQYF. The CDR3 DNA follows: TGTGCCAGCAGACCGGGACAGGGAGGTCAAGAGACCCAGTACTTC.

This chain links TRBV3-1 (or the pseudogene TRBV3-2) with TRBJ2-5; perhaps TRBD1 as D (6 bases). The CDR3 loop spans 13 amino acids. Germline assignment: CDR1 LGHDT and CDR2 YNNKEL (reference sequence). With 0 bases removed from V and 7 bases from J, the gap between germline ends came to 9 bases. Here the CDR3 reads CASSQDIGGTQYF. CDR3 nucleotide sequence: TGTGCCAGCAGCCAAGACATAGGGGGGACCCAGTACTTC.

The chain joins TRBV6-6 to TRBJ1-1; TRBD1 matches at 7 bases. This CDR3 has 14 amino acids. V shed 7 bases, J shed 0 bases, and the junction held 5 bases outside the gene matches. The germline gives CDR1 MNHNY, CDR2 SVGAGI (reference sequence). The CDR3 loop reads CASTLGQLNTEAFF. DNA of the CDR3: TGTGCCAGCACCCTGGGACAGCTGAACACTGAAGCTTTCTTT.

This rearrangement joins TRBV5-4 to TRBJ1-1; no definite D call. The CDR3 sequence is 13 residues long. Trimming shortened V by 1 base and J by 5 bases, and 9 bases separated the two germline ends. CDR1 is SGHNT and CDR2 is YYREEE in the germline V gene (reference sequence). The CDR3 region is CASSLSGGTEAFF. CDR3 sequence (DNA): TGTGCCAGCAGCTTGAGCGGCGGGACTGAAGCTTTCTTT.

The gene calls are TRBV7-9 and TRBJ2-7; 11 bases agree with TRBD2. With 4 bases clipped from V and 7 bases from J, the junction kept 18 bases outside the gene matches. The germline CDR1 and CDR2 sequences are SEHNR and FQNEAQ (reference sequence). The CDR3 has 18 amino acids. Written as DNA, the CDR3 is TGTGCCAGCAGCTCCAGCCGTACTAGCGGGGGACCCGTTGATGAGCAGTACTTC. This encodes CASSSSRTSGGPVDEQYF.

The chain recombines TRBV6-5 with TRBJ1-5, with TRBD1 matching over 9 bases. The CDR3 is made up of 14 amino acids. The germline gives CDR1 MNHEY, CDR2 SVGAGI. The J segment lost 5 bases and the V segment lost 7 bases, leaving 6 bases of the junction unmatched. In DNA form, the CDR3 reads TGTGCCAGCATACCCGGGACAGGGTATCAGCCCCAGCATTTT. Amino acids: CASIPGTGYQPQHF.

This chain connects TRBV15 to TRBJ1-5, with unresolved D. V shed 0 bases and J shed 7 bases, with 13 bases lying between them. The CDR3 extends over 15 amino acids. In germline, CDR1 is LNHNV, CDR2 YYDKDF (reference sequence). CDR3: CATSRDQGLGQPQHF. The CDR3 DNA sequence: TGTGCCACCAGCAGAGATCAAGGACTGGGACAGCCCCAGCATTTT.

This chain links TRBV7-9 with TRBJ1-6; D ambiguous. Trimming shortened V by 1 base and J by 10 bases, and 20 bases separated the two germline ends. The germline CDR1 and CDR2 sequences are SEHNR and FQNEAQ (reference sequence). This CDR3 has 17 amino acids. The CDR3 protein is CASSLGGGRQATSPLHF. CDR3 sequence (DNA): TGTGCCAGCAGCTTAGGGGGAGGACGGCAGGCCACCTCACCCCTCCACTTT.